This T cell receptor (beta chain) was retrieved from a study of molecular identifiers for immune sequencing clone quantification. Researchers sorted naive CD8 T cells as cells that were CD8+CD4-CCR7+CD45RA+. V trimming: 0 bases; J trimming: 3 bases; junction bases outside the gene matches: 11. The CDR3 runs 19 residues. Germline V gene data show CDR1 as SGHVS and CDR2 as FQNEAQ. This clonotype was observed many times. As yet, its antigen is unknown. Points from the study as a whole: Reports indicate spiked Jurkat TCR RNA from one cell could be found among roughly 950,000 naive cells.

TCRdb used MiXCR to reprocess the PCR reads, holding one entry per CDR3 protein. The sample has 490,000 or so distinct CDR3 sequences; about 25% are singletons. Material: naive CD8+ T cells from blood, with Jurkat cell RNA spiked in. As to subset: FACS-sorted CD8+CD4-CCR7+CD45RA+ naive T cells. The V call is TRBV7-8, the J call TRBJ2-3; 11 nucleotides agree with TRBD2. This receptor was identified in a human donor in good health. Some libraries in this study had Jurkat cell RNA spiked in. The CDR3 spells CASSLARSGGAAWTDTQYF. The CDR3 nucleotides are TGTGCCAGCAGCTTAGCGCGTAGCGGGGGGGCCGCGTGGACAGATACGCAGTATTTT. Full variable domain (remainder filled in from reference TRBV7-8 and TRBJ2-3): GAGVSQSPRYKVAKRGQDVALRCDPISGHVSLFWYQQALGQGPEFLTYFQNEAQLDKSGLPSDRFFAERPEGSVSTLKIQRTQQEDSAVYLCASSLARSGGAAWTDTQYFGPGTRLTVL.